This record looks at one TCR beta chain sequence and its context. No antigen is known for it. The germline CDR1 and CDR2 sequences are SNHLY and FYNNEI. CDR3 length: 15 amino acids. V dropped 4 bases and J dropped 7; count of bases not matched to a gene: 12. The data were obtained in a study of human T cells and chemical hapten exposure. Study-level information: Among samples, TCR yields varied mainly because of small differences in pooled library volume. Study-level findings and limits: No shift was seen in TCRs above 1 in 1000 frequency with DPC sensitization.

In TCRdb, the RACE reads were re-called with MiXCR into one record per CDR3 protein. Here the sample spans roughly 200,000 distinct CDR3 sequences, approximately 20% being singletons. Time point meaning: patch test 1, 2 weeks after DPC sensitization. Treatment specified: therapeutic diphenylcyclopropenone sensitization with weekly scalp DPC. The chain couples TRBV2 to TRBJ1-1, with 7 nucleotides matching TRBD1. The material was whole blood, obtained in connection with sensitization to the hapten diphenylcyclopropenone (DPC). The clonotype was recovered from a woman aged 50 to 60 with alopecia areata. Some clones in this sample may be carry-over from other donors' samples. The CDR3 sequence is CASSGAWDRGSEAFF. CDR3 nucleotide sequence: TGTGCCAGCAGTGGAGCTTGGGACAGAGGAAGTGAAGCTTTCTTT.